The following is a TCR beta chain sequence with its context. The antigen remains undetermined. Production of TCR cDNA was by 5'RACE template switching, which also added a universal primer site and UMIs. TCRdb itself ran the 5' RACE reads through MiXCR, one entry per CDR3 protein. The table lists hundreds of thousands of distinct CDR3 sequences, roughly 13% of them singletons. This sample was included in a study of T cells after yellow fever vaccination. General observations from the study: Clonotypes shared by both compartments, CD4 and CD8, made up a small share. The study noted that FACS-sorted repertoires could contain abundant clonotypes contaminating from the bulk population. Primary-vaccination clones mostly resurfaced post-booster (more than 95% CD4, just under 90% CD8).

This CDR3 region has 19 residues. V lost 5 bases and J lost 5; bases outside the gene matches: 16. The chain joins TRBV12-3 or TRBV12-4 to TRBJ2-5; 14 nucleotides agree with TRBD2. The sequencing here drew on PBMCs, taken on the day of the yellow fever booster vaccination. This sequence was found in a man aged 25-45 years who received the YFV17D yellow fever vaccine. The CDR3 protein is CASSPPMPGLAGDGETQYF. CDR3 sequence (DNA): TGTGCCAGCAGTCCCCCCATGCCGGGACTAGCGGGAGATGGGGAGACCCAGTACTTC.